This T cell receptor (beta chain) was found in a study of blood T cell repertoires in COVID-19. Overall study context: Sites across the United States, Italy and Spain contributed samples from acute and convalescent COVID-19. T cells, B-cell-depleted T cells, or PBMCs provided the cDNA or gDNA that served as material.

Per germline, CDR1 SGHVS and CDR2 FQNEAQ. Trimming removed 5 bases from V and 5 bases from J; junction bases left unmatched: 14. The CDR3 is 16 amino acids. In the source study's methods: Counts of nucleated cells, estimated from reference gene primer amplification, were obtained. The method was immunoSEQ multiplex PCR; TCRdb's version includes in-frame clones alone and lacks a portion of them. The DNA gave D and trimming, while V, J and clone size come from that table. The table records 150,000 to 200,000 clones, over 60% of them present only once. Specimen: peripheral blood. The sequence came from an older woman with acute or convalescent COVID-19. The chain couples TRBV7-8 to TRBJ2-5; the match to TRBD2 covers 7 bases. The CDR3 protein is CASSEGYGGKVETQYF. The CDR3 region has the DNA TGTGCCAGCAGCGAGGGATACGGGGGGAAGGTCGAGACCCAGTACTTC. Together with reference TRBV7-8 and TRBJ2-5, the CDR3 gives the full variable domain: GAGVSQSPRYKVAKRGQDVALRCDPISGHVSLFWYQQALGQGPEFLTYFQNEAQLDKSGLPSDRFFAERPEGSVSTLKIQRTQQEDSAVYLCASSEGYGGKVETQYFGPGTRLLVL.